These 12 T cell receptor beta chains were sequenced from one sample in a study of T-cell memory formation after mild COVID-19. TCRdb reprocessed the 5' RACE reads via MiXCR and lists one record per CDR3 protein. The sample yields roughly 450,000 distinct CDR3 sequences, 18% seen once. The sequenced sample was PBMCs or a T cell subset sorted from them (not recorded which). The receptors shown here come from an adult woman who had mild COVID-19 (a few samples of this study predate the infection). Cell type and time point are not known.

In its sample, this clonotype was seen a few times. V and J are TRBV5-1 and TRBJ1-2; maybe TRBD1 (5 bases). Germline V gives CDR1 SGHRS, CDR2 YFSETQ. The CDR3 loop spans 15 amino acids. V lost 0 bases, J lost 6 bases, and 15 bases lay in between. The CDR3 bases are TGCGCCAGCAGCTTGGGGCTCGGGACGGGACATGGCTACACCTTC. Its translation: CASSLGLGTGHGYTF.

This clonotype has more than one count but fewer than ten. V is TRBV10-2 and J is TRBJ1-6; 8 nucleotides match TRBD1. Germline CDR1 WSHSY, CDR2 SAAADI. The CDR3 runs 15 residues. The V gene end was trimmed by 8 bases and the J gene end by 7 bases; junction bases not matched to a gene: 10. The chain's CDR3 is CASLINGQGNSPLHF. The CDR3 bases are TGCGCCAGCCTTATTAACGGACAGGGAAATTCACCCCTCCACTTT.

In its sample, this clonotype was seen a few times. The rearrangement uses TRBV20-1 and TRBJ2-7; 9 nucleotides align to TRBD1. The CDR3 has 13 amino acids. Germline loops: CDR1 DFQATT, CDR2 SNEGSKA (reference sequence). Trimming removed 5 bases from V and 5 bases from J; junction bases left unmatched: 7. The chain's CDR3 is CSASGTGTHEQYF. The CDR3 DNA follows: TGCAGTGCTTCCGGGACAGGGACCCACGAGCAGTACTTC.

This clonotype has a handful of counts. The chain joins TRBV24-1 to TRBJ2-7, with D possibly being TRBD1 (6 bases). CDR1 is KGHDR, CDR2 SFDVKD, per germline. Trimming removed 0 bases at V and 5 bases at J, with 16 bases between. This CDR3 is built from 16 residues. CDR3 amino acids: CATSDLQGSGSHEQYF. DNA for the CDR3: TGTGCCACCAGTGATTTGCAGGGGTCCGGTTCCCACGAGCAGTACTTC.

The genes are TRBV7-6 and TRBJ2-3; TRBD1 agrees at 7 bases. V shed 4 bases and J 5 bases; nucleotides not matched to a gene: 9. The CDR3 has 15 amino acids. Germline loops: CDR1 SGHVS, CDR2 FNYEAQ. The CDR3 sequence: CASSSGTARVDTQYF. CDR3 bases: TGTGCCAGCAGCTCCGGGACAGCCCGTGTAGATACGCAGTATTTT.

There are a few counts of this clonotype. The chain is built from TRBV4-3 and TRBJ1-4; D may be TRBD1 (6 bases). CDR3 size: 17 residues. CDR1 is LGHNA, CDR2 YSLEER, per germline. The V end was cut by 0 bases, the J end by 8 bases, with 19 bases between. The CDR3 region is CASSQDLGGYGREKLFF. The CDR3 nucleotides are TGCGCCAGCAGCCAAGATTTAGGGGGTTATGGGAGAGAAAAACTGTTTTTT.

The chain has TRBV12-3 or TRBV12-4 and TRBJ2-1; D might be TRBD1 (5 bases). The CDR3 consists of 14 residues. The V gene lost 3 bases and the J gene lost 8 bases, with 14 bases spanning the gap. The CDR3 is CASSFRQGTYEQFF. DNA for the CDR3: TGTGCCAGCAGTTTTAGGCAGGGTACGTATGAGCAGTTCTTC.

The chain links TRBV3-1 to TRBJ2-4; D is tentatively TRBD1 or TRBD2 (6 bases each). This CDR3 is built from 16 residues. Germline lookup yields CDR1 LGHDT and CDR2 YNNKEL (reference sequence). V lost 1 base and J lost 6, with 16 bases in between. The CDR3 spells CASSQGGEEQGNIQYF. In DNA form, the CDR3 reads TGTGCCAGCAGCCAAGGGGGGGAGGAACAGGGAAACATTCAGTACTTC.

This clonotype was seen a few times. The CDR3 DNA follows: TGTGCCATCAGTGAGGAATACGGGGCAGGGGCCAACGTCCTGACTTTC. Its protein product is CAISEEYGAGANVLTF. The chain employs TRBV10-3 and TRBJ2-6, with D perhaps assigned TRBD1 or TRBD2 (5 bases each). Germline V gene data show CDR1 as ENHRY and CDR2 as SYGVKD. The CDR3 contains 16 residues. Trimming stripped 2 bases from V and 4 bases from J, with 12 bases between.

This clonotype was seen only a few times. The chain joins TRBV6-2 or TRBV6-3 to TRBJ2-7, with 8 bases that match TRBD2. The V segment lost 1 base and the J segment 4 bases; nucleotides outside the gene matches: 18. CDR3 size: 19 residues. Per germline, CDR1 MNHEY and CDR2 SVGEGT. CDR3 loop: CASSYWWIREGQKGYEQYF. In nucleotides, the CDR3 is TGTGCCAGCAGTTACTGGTGGATACGGGAGGGCCAGAAGGGGTACGAGCAGTACTTC.

The J gene is TRBJ1-1, the V gene TRBV12-3 or TRBV12-4; D gene unclear. With 2 bases removed from V and 0 bases from J, the gap between germline ends came to 10 bases. The CDR3 is 15 amino acids. The CDR3 nucleotides read TGTGCCAGCAGTTTAAGGGCAACTATGAACACTGAAGCTTTCTTT. Translated, it gives CASSLRATMNTEAFF.

The J gene is TRBJ1-2, the V gene TRBV5-1; D is unresolved. Trimming left V 0 bases short and J 3 bases short, with 9 bases between. Germline lookup yields CDR1 SGHRS and CDR2 YFSETQ. The CDR3 covers 14 residues. CDR3 loop: CASSLANRDYGYTF. DNA for the CDR3: TGCGCCAGCAGCTTGGCCAACAGAGACTATGGCTACACCTTC.